The clone carrying this TCR beta chain was seen many times. The record originates from a study of T-cell reconstitution after alpha-beta-depleted transplantation in children. The CDR3 runs 16 residues. Germline CDR1 and CDR2: SGHDT and YYEEEE. Trimming took 3 bases from V and 4 from J; bases not matched to a gene: 8. Researchers prepared the TCRbeta library using unique molecular identifiers, the study reports. TCRdb re-called the PCR reads with MiXCR, one entry per CDR3 protein. Seen here are hundreds of thousands of distinct CDR3 sequences, 10% to 15% observed once, and the top ten hold around 2%. Sequences were derived from PBMCs, mostly from graft donor cells, sampled 360 days after TCRalphabeta/CD19-depleted stem cell transplant. This chain joins TRBV5-6 and TRBJ2-2, with TRBD1 matching 8 bases. This sequence originates from a male patient between 10 and 17 years old who had a stem cell transplant for acute myeloid leukemia, so the T cells may come from the graft donor. CDR3 in DNA: TGTGCCAGCAGCTCCCGGACAGGGAGAAGCACCGGGGAGCTGTTTTTT. It translates to CASSSRTGRSTGELFF.